This entry is about one TCR beta chain. Participants were aged roughly 18 to 89 years from roughly 25 US areas. In assigning cohorts, the study relied on participant-reported clinical history. These data are taken from a study of blood T cell repertoires in COVID-19. Per the study methods: Reference gene primer amplification gave estimated nucleated cell counts. Method: immunoSEQ multiplex PCR; TCRdb's copy keeps in-frame clones and lacks some. From that table come the V and J calls and clone size; the DNA was used to work out D and trimming. The table includes approximately 180,000 clones, 70% to 85% detected once. The CDR3 has 13 amino acids. Trimming stripped 8 bases from V and 4 bases from J, with 9 bases between.

This sequence originates from a woman in her 50s who had recovered from COVID-19. The chain employs TRBV12-3 or TRBV12-4 and TRBJ1-6, with TRBD1 as a possible D gene (5 bases). Specimen: PBMCs or T cells enriched from blood (not recorded which). The chain's CDR3 is CASGSGYNSPLHF. The CDR3 nucleotides are TGTGCCAGCGGTTCAGGGTATAATTCACCCCTCCACTTT.